This T cell receptor (beta chain) emerged from a study of blood T cell repertoires in COVID-19. About the study: Samples representing acute and convalescent COVID-19 were sourced from the United States, Italy and Spain.

The assay was immunoSEQ multiplex PCR, and TCRdb's table has in-frame clones only and misses some. The sample lists 9,100 or so clones; roughly 90% were seen once. The V gene lost 0 bases and the J gene lost 1 base, with 6 bases spanning the gap. The CDR3 loop spans 14 amino acids. CDR1 and CDR2 (germline): ENHRY, SYGVKD. This rearrangement joins TRBV10-3 to TRBJ1-1, with unresolved D. This receptor was obtained from a human donor with active COVID-19. The donor label of this sample is uncertain. What was sequenced was peripheral blood. The CDR3 reads CAISESAGNTEAFF. In DNA form, the CDR3 reads TGTGCCATCAGTGAGTCAGCAGGGAACACTGAAGCTTTCTTT.